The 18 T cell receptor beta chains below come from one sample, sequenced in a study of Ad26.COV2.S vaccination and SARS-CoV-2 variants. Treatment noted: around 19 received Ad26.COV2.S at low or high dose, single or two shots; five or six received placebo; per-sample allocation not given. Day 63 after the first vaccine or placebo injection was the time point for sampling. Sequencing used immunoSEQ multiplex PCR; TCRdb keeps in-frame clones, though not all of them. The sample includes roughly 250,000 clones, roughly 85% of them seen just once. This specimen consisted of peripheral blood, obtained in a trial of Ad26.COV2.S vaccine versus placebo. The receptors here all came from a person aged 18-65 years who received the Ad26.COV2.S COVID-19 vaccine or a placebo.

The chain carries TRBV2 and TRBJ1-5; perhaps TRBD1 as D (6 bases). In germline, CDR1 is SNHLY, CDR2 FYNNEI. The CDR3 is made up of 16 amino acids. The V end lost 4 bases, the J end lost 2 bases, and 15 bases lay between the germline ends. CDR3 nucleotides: TGTGCCAGCAGTGCTTTCCAGGGGATAGGCAATCAGCCCCAGCATTTT. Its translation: CASSAFQGIGNQPQHF. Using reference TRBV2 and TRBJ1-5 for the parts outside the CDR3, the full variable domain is EPEVTQTPSHQVTQMGQEVILRCVPISNHLYFYWYRQILGQKVEFLVSFYNNEISEKSEIFDDQFSVERPDGSNFTLKIRSTKLEDSAMYFCASSAFQGIGNQPQHFGDGTRLSIL.

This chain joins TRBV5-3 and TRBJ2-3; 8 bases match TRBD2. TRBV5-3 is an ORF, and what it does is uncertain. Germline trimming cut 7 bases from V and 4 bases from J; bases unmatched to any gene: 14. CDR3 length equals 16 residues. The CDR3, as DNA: TGTGCCAGACTGAGGGTAGGGGCGGGAGGATCAGATACGCAGTATTTT. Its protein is CARLRVGAGGSDTQYF.

The CDR3 DNA sequence: TGCGCCAGCAGTTCTGGGGAAGCTCTTAATGAAAAACTGTTTTTT. It yields the protein CASSSGEALNEKLFF. The chain recombines TRBV4-1 with TRBJ1-4, with D hard to call. The germline CDR1 and CDR2 sequences are MGHRA and YSYEKL. The CDR3 length is 15 residues. Deletions cut 6 bases from V and 4 bases from J, with 15 bases between.

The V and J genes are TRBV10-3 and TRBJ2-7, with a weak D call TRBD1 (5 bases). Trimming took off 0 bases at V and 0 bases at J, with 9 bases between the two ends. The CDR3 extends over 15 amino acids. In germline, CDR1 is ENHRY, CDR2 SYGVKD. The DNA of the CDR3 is TGTGCCATCAGTGAGTCAAAGGGGAACTCCTACGAGCAGTACTTC. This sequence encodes CAISESKGNSYEQYF.

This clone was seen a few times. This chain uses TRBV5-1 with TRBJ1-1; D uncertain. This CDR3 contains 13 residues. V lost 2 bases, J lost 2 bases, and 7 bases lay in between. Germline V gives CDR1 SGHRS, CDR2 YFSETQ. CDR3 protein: CASSFTDNTEAFF. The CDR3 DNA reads TGCGCCAGCAGCTTTACAGACAACACTGAAGCTTTCTTT.

The CDR3 here is CASSVSYKNIQYF. The DNA of the CDR3 is TGTGCCAGCAGCGTAAGTTACAAAAACATTCAGTACTTC. J is TRBJ2-4 and V is TRBV9; unclear D gene. Trimming left V 1 base short and J 3 bases short, with 5 bases between. This CDR3 has 13 residues. The germline V gene encodes CDR1 SGDLS and CDR2 YYNGEE.

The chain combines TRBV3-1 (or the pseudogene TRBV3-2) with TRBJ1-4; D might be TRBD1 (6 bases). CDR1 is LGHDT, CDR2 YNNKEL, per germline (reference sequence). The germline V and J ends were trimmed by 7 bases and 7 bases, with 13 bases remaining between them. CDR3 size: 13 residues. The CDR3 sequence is CASTPLRGEKLFF. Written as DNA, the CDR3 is TGTGCCAGCACCCCCCTCAGGGGTGAAAAACTGTTTTTT.

The CDR3 coding sequence is TGTGCCACCAGCAGAGATTCAGGAAACTATGGCTACACCTTC. The encoded protein is CATSRDSGNYGYTF. This rearrangement joins TRBV15 to TRBJ1-2, with no clear D. Trimming stripped 0 bases from V and 2 bases from J, with 7 bases between. Germline V gene lookup returns CDR1 LNHNV and CDR2 YYDKDF (reference sequence). The CDR3 consists of 14 residues.

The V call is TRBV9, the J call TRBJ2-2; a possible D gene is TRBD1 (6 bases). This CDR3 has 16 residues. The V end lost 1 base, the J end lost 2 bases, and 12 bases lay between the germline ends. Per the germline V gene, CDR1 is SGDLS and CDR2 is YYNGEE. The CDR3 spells CASSVNVGANTGELFF. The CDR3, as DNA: TGTGCCAGCAGCGTAAATGTGGGGGCAAACACCGGGGAGCTGTTTTTT.

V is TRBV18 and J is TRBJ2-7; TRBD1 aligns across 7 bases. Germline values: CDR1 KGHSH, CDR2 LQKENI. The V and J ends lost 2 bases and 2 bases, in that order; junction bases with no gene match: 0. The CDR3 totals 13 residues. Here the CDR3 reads CASSPGTAYEQYF. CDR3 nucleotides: TGTGCCAGCTCACCAGGGACAGCCTACGAGCAGTACTTC. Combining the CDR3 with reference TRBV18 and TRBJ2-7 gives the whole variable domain NAGVMQNPRHLVRRRGQEARLRCSPMKGHSHVYWYRQLPEEGLKFMVYLQKENIIDESGMPKERFSAEFPKEGPSILRIQQVVRGDSAAYFCASSPGTAYEQYFGPGTRLTVT.

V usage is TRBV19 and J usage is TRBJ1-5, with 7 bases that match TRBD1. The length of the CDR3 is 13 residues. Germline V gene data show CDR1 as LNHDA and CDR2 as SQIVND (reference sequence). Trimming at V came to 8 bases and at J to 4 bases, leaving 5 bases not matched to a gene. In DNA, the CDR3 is TGTGCCAGTCACGACAGGGATAATCAGCCCCAGCATTTT. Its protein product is CASHDRDNQPQHF.

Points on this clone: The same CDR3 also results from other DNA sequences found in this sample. The CDR3 sequence is CASSEQGTDTQYF. In nucleotides, the CDR3 is TGTGCCAGCAGTGAACAGGGAACAGATACGCAGTATTTT. This chain uses TRBV6-4 with TRBJ2-3; possible D gene TRBD1, 6 bases. Germline-derived CDR1 and CDR2 are MRHNA and SNTAGT. The CDR3 spans 13 residues. Between the trimmed V and J ends, which lost 3 bases and 3 bases, there was a span of 7 bases.

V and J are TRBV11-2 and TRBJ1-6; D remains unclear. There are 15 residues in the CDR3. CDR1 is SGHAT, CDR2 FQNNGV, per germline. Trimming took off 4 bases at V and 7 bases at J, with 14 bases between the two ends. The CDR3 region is CASSSGRGGNSPLHF. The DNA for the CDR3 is TGTGCCAGCAGCTCCGGCCGAGGCGGAAATTCACCCCTCCACTTT. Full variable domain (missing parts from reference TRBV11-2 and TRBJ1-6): EAGVAQSPRYKIIEKRQSVAFWCNPISGHATLYWYQQILGQGPKLLIQFQNNGVVDDSQLPKDRFSAERLKGVDSTLKIQPAKLEDSAVYLCASSSGRGGNSPLHFGNGTRLTVT.

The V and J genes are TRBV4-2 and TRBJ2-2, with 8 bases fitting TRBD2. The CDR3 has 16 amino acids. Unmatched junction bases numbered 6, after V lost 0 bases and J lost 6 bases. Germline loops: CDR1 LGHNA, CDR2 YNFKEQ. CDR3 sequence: CASSQESGGLAGELFF. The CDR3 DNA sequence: TGTGCCAGCAGCCAAGAGTCGGGGGGGCTAGCCGGGGAGCTGTTTTTT.

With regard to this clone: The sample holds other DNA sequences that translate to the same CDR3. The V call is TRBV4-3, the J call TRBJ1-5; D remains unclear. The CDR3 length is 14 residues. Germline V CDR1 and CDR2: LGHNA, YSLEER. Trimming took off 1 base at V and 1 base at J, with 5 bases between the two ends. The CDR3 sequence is CASSQGESNQPQHF. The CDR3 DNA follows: TGCGCCAGCAGCCAAGGAGAGAGCAATCAGCCCCAGCATTTT.

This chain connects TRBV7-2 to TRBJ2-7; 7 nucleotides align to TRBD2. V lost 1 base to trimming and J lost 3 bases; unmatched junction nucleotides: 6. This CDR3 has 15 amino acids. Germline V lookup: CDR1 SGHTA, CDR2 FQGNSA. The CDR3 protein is CASSLEPGGSYEQYF. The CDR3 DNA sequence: TGTGCCAGCAGCTTAGAGCCGGGGGGTAGCTACGAGCAGTACTTC.

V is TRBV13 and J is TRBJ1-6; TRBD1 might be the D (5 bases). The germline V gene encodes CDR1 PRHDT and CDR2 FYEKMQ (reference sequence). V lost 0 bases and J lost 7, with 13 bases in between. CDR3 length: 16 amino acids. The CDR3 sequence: CASSLGDQGSNSPLHF. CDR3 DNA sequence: TGTGCCAGCAGCTTAGGAGATCAGGGATCAAATTCACCCCTCCACTTT.

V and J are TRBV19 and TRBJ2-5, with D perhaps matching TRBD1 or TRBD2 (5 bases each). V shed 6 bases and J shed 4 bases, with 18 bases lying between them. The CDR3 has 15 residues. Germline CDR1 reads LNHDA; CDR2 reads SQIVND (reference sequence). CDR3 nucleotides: TGTGCCAGTAGCGCAACCGGGGCCCAGAGAGAGACCCAGTACTTC. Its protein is CASSATGAQRETQYF. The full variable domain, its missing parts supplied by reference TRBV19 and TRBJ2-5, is DGGITQSPKYLFRKEGQNVTLSCEQNLNHDAMYWYRQDPGQGLRLIYYSQIVNDFQKGDIAEGYSVSREKKESFPLTVTSAQKNPTAFYLCASSATGAQRETQYFGPGTRLLVL.